Below, 24 T cell receptor beta chains from the same sample are listed, as sequenced in a study of beta chain features in type 1 diabetes (dated 2018 in TCRdb). Libraries were built with the immunoSEQ multiplex PCR assay. All of the isolated RNA was reverse transcribed with the High Capacity cDNA Reverse Transcription Kit, so expressed TCRB transcripts were sequenced. Sourced from immuneACCESS, this table was stored by TCRdb with only in-frame sequences that have V and J called. A share of the clones is absent; for the studies checked, an unresolved V gene accounts for under half, and the remainder has no known explanation. Recorded for this sample are about 930,000 clones; about a sixth of them occurred a single time. The ten largest clones add up to 0.023% of the sample. The sample taken for sequencing was naive CD4+ T cells from blood. Per the publication, the cell subset or site label means: true naive CD4+ T cells. The origin of the receptors is a woman younger than 35 in good health.

Note on this clone: One junction end disagrees with the germline gene, perhaps due to a read error. The J gene is TRBJ1-1, the V gene TRBV25-1; D unclear. Germline CDR1 reads MGHDK; CDR2 reads SYGVNS. This CDR3 has 13 residues. CDR3: CASSDSANTEASF. The CDR3 DNA sequence: TGTGCCAGCAGTGACTCTGCGAACACTGAAGCTTCCTTT.

V and J are TRBV29-1 and TRBJ2-3, with TRBD2 matching 7 bases. The germline CDR1 and CDR2 sequences are SQVTM and ANQGSEA. The V gene end was trimmed by 4 bases and the J gene end by 2 bases; junction bases not matched to a gene: 6. The CDR3 totals 14 residues. The CDR3: CSVASGFITDTQYF. DNA of the CDR3: TGCAGCGTTGCTAGCGGTTTCATCACAGATACGCAGTATTTT.

In this sample, this clone turned up a few times. This sequence joins TRBV5-4 and TRBJ2-3; TRBD1 or TRBD2 may be the D gene (5 bases each). V was cut by 4 bases and J by 4 bases, with 19 bases left in between. CDR3 size: 16 residues. CDR1 SGHNT and CDR2 YYREEE come from the germline V gene (reference sequence). CDR3 in DNA: TGTGCCAGCAGCCTGGGACGGATCTTATGGGCAGATACGCAGTATTTT. It translates to CASSLGRILWADTQYF. The full variable domain, rest sourced from reference TRBV5-4 and TRBJ2-3, is ETGVTQSPTHLIKTRGQQVTLRCSSQSGHNTVSWYQQALGQGPQFIFQYYREEENGRGNFPPRFSGLQFPNYSSELNVNALELDDSALYLCASSLGRILWADTQYFGPGTRLTVL.

In the case of this clone: Other DNA sequences in this specimen translate into the identical CDR3. The gene calls are TRBV5-8 and TRBJ2-3; D remains ambiguous. The CDR3 totals 14 residues. The germline V gene has CDR1 SGHTS and CDR2 YDEGEE. V lost 7 bases and J 0 bases, leaving 12 bases between the germline ends. The CDR3: CASAPGSSTDTQYF. CDR3 nucleotides: TGTGCCAGCGCCCCTGGATCTAGCACAGATACGCAGTATTTT.

CDR3 in DNA: TGTGCCAGCAGTTCGGTCGGTTTCCGGGTCGGTCAACTGGCCAAAAACATTCAGTACTTC. Translating gives CASSSVGFRVGQLAKNIQYF. The chain joins TRBV28 to TRBJ2-4; D unclear. The germline V and J ends were trimmed by 4 bases and 1 base, with 26 bases remaining between them. This CDR3 has 20 amino acids. In germline, CDR1 is MDHEN, CDR2 SYDVKM.

This clone was picked up a small number of times. The chain couples TRBV5-1 to TRBJ1-2; TRBD1 agrees at 7 bases. J was trimmed by 5 bases and V by 0 bases; bases with no gene match: 10. This CDR3 region has 16 residues. Germline CDR1 SGHRS, CDR2 YFSETQ. Here the CDR3 reads CASSLGGTATEYGYTF. The CDR3 DNA sequence: TGCGCCAGCAGCTTGGGCGGGACAGCGACGGAATATGGCTACACCTTC.

The chain recombines TRBV18 with TRBJ2-4; possibly TRBD1 for D (6 bases). V lost 2 bases to trimming and J lost 0 bases, with 20 bases between them. The CDR3 covers 19 residues. The germline V gene encodes CDR1 KGHSH and CDR2 LQKENI. In nucleotides, the CDR3 is TGTGCCAGCTCACCATCCGGGACAAGCCCGGGTCTAGCCAAAAACATTCAGTACTTC. Protein product: CASSPSGTSPGLAKNIQYF.

V is TRBV5-1 and J is TRBJ2-3, with D possibly TRBD1 on 5 matching bases. The V end was cut by 5 bases, the J end by 5 bases, with 18 bases between. CDR1 and CDR2 (germline): SGHRS, YFSETQ. This CDR3 is 15 amino acids long. The chain's CDR3 is CASSFGFTGGDTQYF. The CDR3, as DNA: TGCGCCAGCAGTTTCGGGTTTACAGGTGGAGATACGCAGTATTTT.

This clone was seen more than once but under ten times. V usage is TRBV7-3 and J usage is TRBJ2-3, with a tentative D call TRBD2 (6 bases). The CDR3 length is 13 residues. Looked up from germline, CDR1 is SGHTA and CDR2 is FQGTGA. Between the trimmed V and J ends, which lost 8 bases and 3 bases, there was a span of 12 bases. The CDR3 region has the DNA TGTGCCAGCGCCGCGGGGTTAACAGATACGCAGTATTTT. Translation: CASAAGLTDTQYF.

The V and J genes are TRBV18 and TRBJ2-6, with 9 bases matching TRBD1. Germline V CDR1 and CDR2: KGHSH, LQKENI. Trimming cost V 0 bases and J 2 bases; bases outside gene matches: 2. This CDR3 has 17 residues. The CDR3 loop reads CASSPPGTGPGANVLTF. For the CDR3, the DNA is TGTGCCAGCTCACCACCTGGGACAGGGCCTGGGGCCAACGTCCTGACTTTC. Together with reference TRBV18 and TRBJ2-6, the CDR3 gives the full variable domain: NAGVMQNPRHLVRRRGQEARLRCSPMKGHSHVYWYRQLPEEGLKFMVYLQKENIIDESGMPKERFSAEFPKEGPSILRIQQVVRGDSAAYFCASSPPGTGPGANVLTFGAGSRLTVL.

Worth noting for this clone: The same CDR3 also results from other DNA sequences found in this sample. The chain has TRBV9 and TRBJ2-1, with unresolved D. This CDR3 contains 13 residues. Trimming removed 0 bases at V and 6 bases at J, with 7 bases between. CDR1 and CDR2 from the germline V gene are SGDLS and YYNGEE. CDR3 sequence reads: CASSVGSGNEQFF. DNA of the CDR3: TGTGCCAGCAGCGTAGGTTCCGGCAATGAGCAGTTCTTC. The full variable domain, rest sourced from reference TRBV9 and TRBJ2-1, is DSGVTQTPKHLITATGQRVTLRCSPRSGDLSVYWYQQSLDQGLQFLIQYYNGEERAKGNILERFSAQQFPDLHSELNLSSLELGDSALYFCASSVGSGNEQFFGPGTRLTVL.

A few counts support this clone. J is TRBJ1-1 and V is TRBV29-1; TRBD1 agrees at 10 bases. Germline CDR1 is SQVTM and CDR2 is ANQGSEA. The CDR3 is 14 residues long. After removal of 1 base from V and 7 bases from J, the junction contained 6 bases not matched to a gene. CDR3 sequence: CSVEGTGGRGEAFF. In nucleotides, the CDR3 is TGCAGCGTTGAAGGGACAGGGGGTCGGGGTGAAGCTTTCTTT.

The genes are TRBV7-2 and TRBJ2-7; 11 bases agree with TRBD2. Germline V lookup: CDR1 SGHTA, CDR2 FQGNSA. This CDR3 has 17 amino acids. Germline trimming cut 5 bases from V and 0 bases from J; bases unmatched to any gene: 9. CDR3 sequence: CASSQALAGASSYEQYF. The CDR3 nucleotides are TGTGCCAGCAGCCAAGCACTAGCGGGAGCCAGCTCCTACGAGCAGTACTTC.

This chain joins TRBV2 and TRBJ2-1; 7 nucleotides line up with TRBD2. V was clipped by 4 bases and J by 9 bases; unmatched bases: 6. The CDR3 is 13 amino acids. Germline V gene lookup returns CDR1 SNHLY and CDR2 FYNNEI. CDR3 coding DNA: TGTGCCAGCAGTGTCGGACTAGTTCTTGAGCAGTTCTTC. This codes for CASSVGLVLEQFF.

This clone was counted only a few times. DNA of the CDR3: TGTGCCAGCAGCCAAGTGGACGCAGGGGGCAGAAACGAGCAGTACTTC. This codes for CASSQVDAGGRNEQYF. The chain links TRBV4-2 to TRBJ2-7, with 8 bases lining up with TRBD1. The CDR3 runs 16 residues. In germline, CDR1 is LGHNA, CDR2 YNFKEQ. The ends lost 1 base at V and 5 bases at J; junction bases unmatched: 10.

V usage is TRBV5-1 and J usage is TRBJ1-2, with D perhaps TRBD1 (5 bases). Germline CDR1 and CDR2: SGHRS and YFSETQ. V dropped 0 bases and J dropped 6 bases, with 12 bases sitting between them. The CDR3 is made up of 14 amino acids. CDR3 sequence: CASSLAPGIDGYTF. The CDR3 DNA reads as TGCGCCAGCAGCTTGGCCCCAGGGATAGATGGCTACACCTTC.

This sequence joins TRBV11-2 and TRBJ1-2; TRBD1 agrees at 9 bases. CDR3 length equals 16 residues. CDR1 is SGHAT and CDR2 is FQNNGV in the germline V gene. J was trimmed by 8 bases and V by 4 bases; bases with no gene match: 14. CDR3 region: CASSSNRGRPSGGYTF. CDR3 coding DNA: TGTGCCAGCAGCTCTAACAGGGGGCGTCCGTCCGGGGGCTACACCTTC.

For this clone: The sample carries other DNA sequences with the same CDR3. V and J are TRBV10-3 and TRBJ2-3, with D possibly TRBD1 on 6 matching bases. The V gene lost 9 bases and the J gene lost 2 bases, with 15 bases spanning the gap. The CDR3 totals 14 residues. Germline CDR1 is ENHRY and CDR2 is SYGVKD. CDR3 nucleotides: TGTGCCATAGCTTTGGGGGCTGACACAGATACGCAGTATTTT. Its protein product is CAIALGADTDTQYF.

The chain has TRBV2 and TRBJ2-2; no reliable D call. The CDR3 sequence is 12 residues long. V was cut by 7 bases and J by 4 bases, with 7 bases left in between. Germline assignment: CDR1 SNHLY and CDR2 FYNNEI. The CDR3 region has the DNA TGTGCCAGCAATGTAGGCACCGGGGAGCTGTTTTTT. The encoded protein is CASNVGTGELFF.

This clone was seen more than once but under ten times. The J gene is TRBJ2-1, the V gene TRBV19, with D possibly being TRBD1 or TRBD2 (6 bases each). This CDR3 comprises 12 residues. CDR1 and CDR2 (germline): LNHDA, SQIVND (reference sequence). Trimming left V 10 bases short and J 3 bases short, with 10 bases between. The CDR3 bases are TGTGCCACTAAGGGGGGCTACAATGAGCAGTTCTTC. It translates to CATKGGYNEQFF.

About this clone itself: This sample includes further DNA sequences coding for the same CDR3. CDR3 residues: CASSLSASGSYEQYF. CDR3 nucleotides: TGTGCCAGCAGTTTATCGGCTAGCGGGAGCTACGAGCAGTACTTC. The rearrangement joins TRBV28 to TRBJ2-7, with 10 bases lining up with TRBD2. V lost 1 base to trimming and J lost 3 bases; unmatched junction nucleotides: 3. This CDR3 has 15 amino acids. The germline CDR1 and CDR2 sequences are MDHEN and SYDVKM. The full variable domain, rest sourced from reference TRBV28 and TRBJ2-7, is DVKVTQSSRYLVKRTGEKVFLECVQDMDHENMFWYRQDPGLGLRLIYFSYDVKMKEKGDIPEGYSVSREKKERFSLILESASTNQTSMYLCASSLSASGSYEQYFGPGTRLTVT.

CDR3 protein: CASSQTLAGEQFF. For the CDR3, the DNA is TGTGCCAGCAGCCAAACCTTAGCGGGGGAGCAGTTCTTC. V usage is TRBV7-3 and J usage is TRBJ2-1, with TRBD2 matching over 8 bases. CDR3 size: 13 residues. The V and J ends lost 5 bases and 10 bases, in that order; junction bases with no gene match: 7. Germline loops: CDR1 SGHTA, CDR2 FQGTGA. Combining the CDR3 with reference TRBV7-3 and TRBJ2-1 gives the whole variable domain GAGVSQTPSNKVTEKGKYVELRCDPISGHTALYWYRQSLGQGPEFLIYFQGTGAADDSGLPNDRFFAVRPEGSVSTLKIQRTERGDSAVYLCASSQTLAGEQFFGPGTRLTVL.

In its sample, this clone was seen a few times. The same CDR3 arises from other DNA sequences in this sample as well. The genes are TRBV28 and TRBJ2-2, with TRBD2 matching over 7 bases. The CDR3 has 16 amino acids. The V segment lost 0 bases and the J segment 2 bases; nucleotides outside the gene matches: 3. The germline V gene encodes CDR1 MDHEN and CDR2 SYDVKM. CDR3 bases: TGTGCCAGCAGTTTATGGTCTAGCGGTAACACCGGGGAGCTGTTTTTT. Protein sequence: CASSLWSSGNTGELFF.

V usage is TRBV6-1 and J usage is TRBJ1-5; D is ambiguous. The CDR3 extends over 14 amino acids. V gave up 5 bases and J gave up 2 bases, with 10 bases separating them. Germline CDR1 is MNHNS and CDR2 is SASEGT. The CDR3 protein is CASSQRVGNQPQHF. In nucleotides, the CDR3 is TGTGCCAGCAGTCAACGGGTGGGCAATCAGCCCCAGCATTTT.